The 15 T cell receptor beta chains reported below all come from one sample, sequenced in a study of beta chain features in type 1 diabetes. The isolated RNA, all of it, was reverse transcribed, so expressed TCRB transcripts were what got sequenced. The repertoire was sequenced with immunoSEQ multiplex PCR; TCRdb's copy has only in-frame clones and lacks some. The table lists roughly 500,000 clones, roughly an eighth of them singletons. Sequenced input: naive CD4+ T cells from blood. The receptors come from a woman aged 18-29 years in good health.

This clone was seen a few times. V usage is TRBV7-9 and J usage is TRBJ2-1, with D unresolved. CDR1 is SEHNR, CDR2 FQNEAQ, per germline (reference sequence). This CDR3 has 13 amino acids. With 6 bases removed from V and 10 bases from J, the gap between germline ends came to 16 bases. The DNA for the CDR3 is TGTGCCAGCAGTCCCGCATGGGTCGGCGAGCAGTTCTTC. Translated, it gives CASSPAWVGEQFF.

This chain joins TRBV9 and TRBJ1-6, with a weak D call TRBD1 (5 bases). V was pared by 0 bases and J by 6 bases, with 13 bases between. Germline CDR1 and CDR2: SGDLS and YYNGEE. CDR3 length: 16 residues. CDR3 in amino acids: CASSVDPRTSNSPLHF. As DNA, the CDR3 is TGTGCCAGCAGCGTAGACCCGCGGACAAGTAATTCACCCCTCCACTTT. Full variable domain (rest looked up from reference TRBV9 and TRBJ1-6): DSGVTQTPKHLITATGQRVTLRCSPRSGDLSVYWYQQSLDQGLQFLIQYYNGEERAKGNILERFSAQQFPDLHSELNLSSLELGDSALYFCASSVDPRTSNSPLHFGNGTRLTVT.

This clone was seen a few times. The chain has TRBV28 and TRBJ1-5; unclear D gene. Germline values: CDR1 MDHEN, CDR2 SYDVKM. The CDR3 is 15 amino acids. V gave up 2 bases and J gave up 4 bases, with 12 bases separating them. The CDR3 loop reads CASSLGQTFNQPQHF. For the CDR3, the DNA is TGTGCCAGCAGTTTAGGGCAGACATTTAATCAGCCCCAGCATTTT. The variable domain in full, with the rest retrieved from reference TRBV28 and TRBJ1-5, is DVKVTQSSRYLVKRTGEKVFLECVQDMDHENMFWYRQDPGLGLRLIYFSYDVKMKEKGDIPEGYSVSREKKERFSLILESASTNQTSMYLCASSLGQTFNQPQHFGDGTRLSIL.

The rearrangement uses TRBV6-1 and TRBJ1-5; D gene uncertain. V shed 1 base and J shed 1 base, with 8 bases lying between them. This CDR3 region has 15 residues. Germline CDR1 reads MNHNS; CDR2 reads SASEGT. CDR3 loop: CASSEGHRSNQPQHF. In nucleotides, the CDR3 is TGTGCCAGCAGTGAAGGACATAGGAGCAATCAGCCCCAGCATTTT.

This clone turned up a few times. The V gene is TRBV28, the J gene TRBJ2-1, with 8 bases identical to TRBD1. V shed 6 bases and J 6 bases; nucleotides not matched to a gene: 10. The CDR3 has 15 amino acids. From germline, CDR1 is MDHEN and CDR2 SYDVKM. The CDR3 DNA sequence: TGTGCCAGCAGCCAGGGGGCGTCATACCTCAATGAGCAGTTCTTC. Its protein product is CASSQGASYLNEQFF.

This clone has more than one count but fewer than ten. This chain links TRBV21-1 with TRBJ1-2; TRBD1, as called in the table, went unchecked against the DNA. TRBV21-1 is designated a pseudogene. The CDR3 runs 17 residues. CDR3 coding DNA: TGTGCCAGCAGCAAAGGGGCACAGGGCGCCCCTAACTATGGCTACACCTTC. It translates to CASSKGAQGAPNYGYTF.

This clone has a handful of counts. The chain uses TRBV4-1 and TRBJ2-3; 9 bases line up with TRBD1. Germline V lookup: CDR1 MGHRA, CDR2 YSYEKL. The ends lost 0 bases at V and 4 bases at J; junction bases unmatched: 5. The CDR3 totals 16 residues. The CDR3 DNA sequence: TGCGCCAGCAGCCAAGAGGGACAGGGAATACCAGATACGCAGTATTTT. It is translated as CASSQEGQGIPDTQYF.

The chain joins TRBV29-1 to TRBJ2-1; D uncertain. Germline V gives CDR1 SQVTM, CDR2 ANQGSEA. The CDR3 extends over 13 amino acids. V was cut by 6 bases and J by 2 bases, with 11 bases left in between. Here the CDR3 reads CSVTGRAYNEQFF. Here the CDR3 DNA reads TGCAGCGTAACCGGGCGCGCCTACAATGAGCAGTTCTTC.

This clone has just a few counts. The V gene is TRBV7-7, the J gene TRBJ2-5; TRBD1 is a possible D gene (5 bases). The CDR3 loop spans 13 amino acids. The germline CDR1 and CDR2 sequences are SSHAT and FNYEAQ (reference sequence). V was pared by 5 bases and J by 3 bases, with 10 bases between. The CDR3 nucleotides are TGTGCCAGCAGCCCCTCGACAGAAGAGACCCAGTACTTC. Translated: CASSPSTEETQYF.

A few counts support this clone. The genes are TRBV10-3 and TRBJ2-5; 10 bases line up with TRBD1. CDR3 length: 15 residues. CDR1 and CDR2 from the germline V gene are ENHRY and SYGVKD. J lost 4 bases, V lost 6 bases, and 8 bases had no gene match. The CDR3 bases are TGTGCCATCAGCTTCACCGGGACAGGGGTAGAGACCCAGTACTTC. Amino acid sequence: CAISFTGTGVETQYF.

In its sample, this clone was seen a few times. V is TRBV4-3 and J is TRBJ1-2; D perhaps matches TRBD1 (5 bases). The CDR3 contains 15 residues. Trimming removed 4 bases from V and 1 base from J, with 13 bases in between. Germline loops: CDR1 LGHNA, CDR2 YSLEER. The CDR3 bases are TGCGCCAGCAGCCCCAGGGAATGGGGTAACTATGGCTACACCTTC. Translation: CASSPREWGNYGYTF.

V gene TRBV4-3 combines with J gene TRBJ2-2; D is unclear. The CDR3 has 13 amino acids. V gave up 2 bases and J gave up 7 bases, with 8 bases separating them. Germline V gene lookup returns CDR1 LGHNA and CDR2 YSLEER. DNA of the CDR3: TGCGCCAGCAGCCAAATCCTTAGCGGGGAGCTGTTTTTT. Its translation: CASSQILSGELFF.

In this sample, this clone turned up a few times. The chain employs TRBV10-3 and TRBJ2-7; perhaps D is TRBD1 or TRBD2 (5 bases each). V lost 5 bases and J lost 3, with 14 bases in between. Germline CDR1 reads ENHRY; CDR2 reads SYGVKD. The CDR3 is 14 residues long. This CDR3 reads CAISSGTEGYEQYV. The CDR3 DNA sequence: TGTGCCATCAGTTCCGGGACGGAAGGCTACGAGCAGTACGTC.

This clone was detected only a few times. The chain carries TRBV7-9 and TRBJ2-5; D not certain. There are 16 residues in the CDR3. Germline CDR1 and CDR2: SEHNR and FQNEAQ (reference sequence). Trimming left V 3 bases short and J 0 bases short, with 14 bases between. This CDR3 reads CASSLDPHRDQETQYF. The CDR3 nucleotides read TGTGCCAGCAGCTTGGACCCCCACAGAGACCAAGAGACCCAGTACTTC.

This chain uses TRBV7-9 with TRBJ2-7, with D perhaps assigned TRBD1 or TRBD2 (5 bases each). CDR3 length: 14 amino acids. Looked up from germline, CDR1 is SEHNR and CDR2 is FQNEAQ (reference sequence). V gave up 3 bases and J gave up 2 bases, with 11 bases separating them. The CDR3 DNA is TGTGCCAGCAGCTTCGGGACGGGACCCTACGAGCAGTACGTC. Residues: CASSFGTGPYEQYV.